Shown below are 11 T cell receptor beta chains from a single sample sequenced in a study of blood T cells in healthy people across ages. For the second PCR, which ran for 7 to 11 cycles, a sample-barcoded 5' primer and a J-beta primer mix were used. TCRdb reanalysed the 5' RACE reads using MiXCR and keeps one entry per CDR3 protein. This sample yields a few hundred thousand distinct CDR3 sequences, of which around 27% are seen a single time; over 3.5% belongs to the top ten. The same sample was also used in a study of T cells of mothers and their children.

Sequencing used blood. The receptors stem from a boy younger than 10 in good health.

This clonotype has only a few counts. The chain joins TRBV10-3 to TRBJ2-5; TRBD2 matches at 7 bases. The CDR3 extends over 17 amino acids. Germline V CDR1 and CDR2: ENHRY, SYGVKD. Losses at the gene ends were 2 bases for V and 5 bases for J; bases not matched to a gene: 14. As DNA, the CDR3 is TGTGCCATCAGTGAGCCCGGCGGGTCCCTCGGGGGGGAGACCCAGTACTTC. Its translation: CAISEPGGSLGGETQYF.

This chain connects TRBV20-1 to TRBJ2-6, with D tentatively TRBD2 (6 bases). V was shortened by 3 bases and J by 2 bases, with 14 bases between the two germline ends. The length of the CDR3 is 16 residues. CDR1 is DFQATT, CDR2 SNEGSKA, per germline (reference sequence). CDR3: CSARVGLLPGANVLTF. CDR3 in DNA: TGCAGTGCTAGGGTGGGACTTCTACCTGGGGCCAACGTCCTGACTTTC.

Only one count was recorded for this clonotype. The rearrangement joins TRBV7-2 to TRBJ2-7; 10 positions match TRBD2. The J call may be in error: the DNA end matches TRBJ2-1 better. Germline CDR1 and CDR2: SGHTA and FQGNSA. This CDR3 is built from 16 residues. For the CDR3, the DNA is TGTGCCAGCAGCTTGTTTAGCGGGAGGTCACGCAATGAGCAGTTCTTC. This encodes CASSLFSGRSRNEQFF.

This chain joins TRBV6-2 or TRBV6-3 and TRBJ2-2, with unresolved D. The CDR3 covers 15 residues. The germline gives CDR1 MNHEY, CDR2 SVGEGT. Trimming took off 4 bases at V and 4 bases at J, with 13 bases between the two ends. DNA of the CDR3: TGTGCCAGCAGTTCGTCTCACGAAGCCACCGGGGAGCTGTTTTTT. Residues: CASSSSHEATGELFF.

V gene TRBV7-8 combines with J gene TRBJ1-2; TRBD1 might be the D (5 bases). The germline CDR1 and CDR2 sequences are SGHVS and FQNEAQ. This CDR3 spans 13 amino acids. V was clipped by 8 bases and J by 7 bases, with 17 bases between them. In DNA form, the CDR3 reads TGTGCCAGCCGCCTCCGCGGAGGGGCTGGCTACACCTTC. Protein: CASRLRGGAGYTF.

This clonotype came up a few times. CDR3 protein: CASSERWTYGATVTQYF. As DNA, the CDR3 is TGCGCCAGCAGTGAGAGGTGGACGTATGGGGCAACGGTGACCCAGTACTTC. J is TRBJ2-5 and V is TRBV10-2; D might be TRBD1 (5 bases). Germline CDR1 WSHSY, CDR2 SAAADI. V lost 2 bases and J lost 7, with 23 bases in between. The CDR3 sequence is 17 residues long.

This clonotype was seen at least ten times. This chain joins TRBV5-1 and TRBJ1-2; unclear D gene. Trimming removed 3 bases from V and 5 bases from J, with 20 bases in between. This CDR3 has 16 residues. CDR1 is SGHRS and CDR2 is YFSETQ in the germline V gene. DNA for the CDR3: TGCGCCAGCAGCTCCGGGTTAACGGGAGAAGGGTATGGCTACACCTTC. Encoded protein: CASSSGLTGEGYGYTF.

The chain is built from TRBV20-1 and TRBJ1-5, with D uncertain. V lost 0 bases and J lost 1, with 4 bases in between. The CDR3 consists of 13 residues. The V gene's germline CDR1 is DFQATT and CDR2 SNEGSKA (reference sequence). The CDR3 sequence is CSAREGSNQPQHF. The CDR3 DNA sequence: TGCAGTGCTAGAGAGGGGAGCAATCAGCCCCAGCATTTT.

Notes on this clonotype: The junction departs from germline at one end; a sequencing error may be responsible. The chain links TRBV28 to TRBJ2-2; D perhaps matches TRBD1 (6 bases). Germline V gene sequence: CDR1 MDHEN, CDR2 SYDVKM. The CDR3 is made up of 15 amino acids. DNA of the CDR3: TGTGCCAGCTGGGGGACGTCCAGGGACACCGGGGAGCCGTTTTTT. Translating it yields CASWGTSRDTGEPFF.

This clonotype has just a few counts. This chain uses TRBV20-1 with TRBJ2-5; the match to TRBD2 covers 11 bases. The CDR3 spans 14 residues. Looked up from germline, CDR1 is DFQATT and CDR2 is SNEGSKA (reference sequence). V lost 4 bases to trimming and J lost 9 bases; unmatched junction nucleotides: 10. The CDR3 here is CSAKTSGERRAQYF. The CDR3 coding sequence is TGCAGTGCTAAGACTAGCGGGGAGAGGCGGGCCCAGTACTTC.

This sequence joins TRBV12-5 and TRBJ2-5; no reliable D call. V lost 0 bases, J lost 0 bases, and 8 bases lay in between. The CDR3 is 15 residues long. Per the germline V gene, CDR1 is LGHNT and CDR2 is FRNRAP. CDR3 DNA sequence: TGTGCTAGTGGTTTGGTACGTGGATACCAAGAGACCCAGTACTTC. Residues: CASGLVRGYQETQYF.